This T cell receptor beta chain was obtained from a study of T-cell memory formation after mild COVID-19. Amplification by 5'RACE using constant-segment primers produced TCR alpha and TCR beta cDNA libraries that carried sample barcodes and UMIs. TCRdb processed the 5' RACE reads anew with MiXCR; each CDR3 protein has one entry. The sample lists 110,000 or so distinct CDR3 sequences, about 20% seen once, with roughly two fifths in the top ten. Study-wide points: Among clones contracting day 15 to 85, CD4/CD8 was balanced, whereas later expanders leaned CD4+.

Concerning this clonotype itself: Its antigen is as yet unknown.

The source of this sequence is a man between 18 and 35 years old who had mild COVID-19 (a few samples of this study predate the infection). Cell type and time point are not known. Sequenced material: PBMCs or a T cell subset sorted from them (not recorded which).

DNA for the CDR3: TGTGCCAGCAGTTTTCAGGGGTATCCTAATGAAAAACTGTTTTTT. This encodes CASSFQGYPNEKLFF. J is TRBJ1-4 and V is TRBV28; a weak D match, TRBD1 (6 bases). The V end lost 3 bases, the J end lost 3 bases, and 11 bases lay between the germline ends. CDR1 and CDR2 (germline): MDHEN, SYDVKM. The CDR3 consists of 15 residues.